The sample holds many counts of the clone carrying this T cell receptor (beta chain). Its matching antigen is unknown. The source of the sample is a study of T cell repertoires in cytomegalovirus infection. TCRdb processed the reads anew with MiXCR; each CDR3 protein has one entry. The sample records approximately 130,000 distinct CDR3 sequences, approximately 8.8% being singletons. The CDR3 is 15 amino acids. Per the germline V gene, CDR1 is MDHEN and CDR2 is SYDVKM. The V gene end was trimmed by 5 bases and the J gene end by 6 bases; junction bases not matched to a gene: 10. General study findings and limits: Individuals carrying CMV plus the relevant HLA were identified by cumulative frequency of public TCR beta families.

The receptor's source is a human donor in good health (CMV status not recorded). Some clones in this sample may be carry-over from other donors' samples. V usage is TRBV28 and J usage is TRBJ1-1; TRBD1 matches 9 bases. The sequencing input was PBMCs. The CDR3 reads CASSQNRGHSAEAFF. CDR3 bases: TGTGCCAGCAGTCAAAACAGGGGGCATTCAGCTGAAGCTTTCTTT.